This passage covers 14 T cell receptor beta chains from one sample sequenced in a study of OX40 agonist ivuxolimab in advanced cancers. Library creation used the immunoSEQ multiplex PCR assay. Sourced from immuneACCESS, this table was stored by TCRdb with only in-frame sequences that have V and J called. A share of the clones is absent; for the studies checked, an unresolved V gene accounts for under half, and the remainder has no known explanation. The sample table contains about 50,000 clones; only one count was recorded for around 89% of them. 12% of the sample is held by the ten biggest clonotypes. The source material was CD4+ or CD8+ T cells sorted from blood, sampled in a trial of the OX40 agonist ivuxolimab. The source is an adult with an advanced solid tumor such as melanoma, head and neck, liver or kidney cancer.

The chain uses TRBV7-9 and TRBJ1-2; D gene ambiguous. The CDR3 has 15 residues. The germline CDR1 and CDR2 sequences are SEHNR and FQNEAQ (reference sequence). The germline V and J ends were trimmed by 0 bases and 1 base, with 9 bases remaining between them. Here the CDR3 DNA reads TGTGCCAGCAGCTTAGCGTACAGCGGTAACTATGGCTACACCTTC. This gives the protein CASSLAYSGNYGYTF. Looking up the rest from reference TRBV7-9 and TRBJ1-2 gives the full variable domain: DTGVSQNPRHKITKRGQNVTFRCDPISEHNRLYWYRQTLGQGPEFLTYFQNEAQLEKSRLLSDRFSAERPKGSFSTLEIQRTEQGDSAMYLCASSLAYSGNYGYTFGSGTRLTVV.

The chain is built from TRBV9 and TRBJ2-2, with a weak D call TRBD2 (5 bases). Germline loops: CDR1 SGDLS, CDR2 YYNGEE. The CDR3 runs to 19 residues. Between the trimmed V and J ends, which lost 4 bases and 0 bases, there was a span of 22 bases. CDR3 region: CASSHRTQAPVANTGELFF. CDR3 in DNA: TGTGCCAGCAGCCATCGGACTCAGGCCCCGGTGGCGAACACCGGGGAGCTGTTTTTT. The entire variable domain, with the rest obtained from reference TRBV9 and TRBJ2-2, is as follows: DSGVTQTPKHLITATGQRVTLRCSPRSGDLSVYWYQQSLDQGLQFLIQYYNGEERAKGNILERFSAQQFPDLHSELNLSSLELGDSALYFCASSHRTQAPVANTGELFFGEGSRLTVL.

The V and J genes are TRBV5-6 and TRBJ1-5, with TRBD1 as a possible D gene (5 bases). Deletions cut 0 bases from V and 7 bases from J, with 11 bases between. Germline CDR1 reads SGHDT; CDR2 reads YYEEEE. The CDR3 sequence is 14 residues long. The CDR3 DNA reads as TGTGCCAGCAGCTTGGGAGGTGGGACCCAGCCCCAGCATTTT. Translated: CASSLGGGTQPQHF. Full variable domain (missing parts from reference TRBV5-6 and TRBJ1-5): DAGVTQSPTHLIKTRGQQVTLRCSPKSGHDTVSWYQQALGQGPQFIFQYYEEEERQRGNFPDRFSGHQFPNYSSELNVNALLLGDSALYLCASSLGGGTQPQHFGDGTRLSIL.

This rearrangement joins TRBV11-3 to TRBJ2-2; possibly TRBD1 or TRBD2 for D (5 bases each). The CDR3 is made up of 15 amino acids. CDR1 SGHNT and CDR2 YENEEA come from the germline V gene. Between the trimmed V and J ends, which lost 2 bases and 7 bases, there was a span of 14 bases. The CDR3 nucleotides are TGTGCCAGCAGCTTATTCCCGGGGCATGGCGGGGAGCTGTTTTTT. This sequence encodes CASSLFPGHGGELFF.

This chain uses TRBV15 with TRBJ2-2; 7 bases map to TRBD1. The germline V gene has CDR1 LNHNV and CDR2 YYDKDF (reference sequence). J was trimmed by 1 base and V by 3 bases; bases with no gene match: 11. CDR3 length: 18 residues. The CDR3 DNA reads as TGTGCCACCAGCAGCCCCCGCCCGGGACAGCAGAACACCGGGGAGCTGTTTTTT. It is translated as CATSSPRPGQQNTGELFF.

The CDR3 DNA sequence: TGTGCCAGCAGTTACGGGGGTGGGAATTCACCCCTCCACTTT. Encoded protein: CASSYGGGNSPLHF. J is TRBJ1-6 and V is TRBV6-5; D is perhaps TRBD1 (5 bases). The V and J ends lost 2 bases and 7 bases respectively, with 9 bases between them. The CDR3 contains 14 residues. CDR1 is MNHEY, CDR2 SVGAGI, per germline.

The V and J genes are TRBV19 and TRBJ1-4; maybe TRBD1 (5 bases). CDR1 is LNHDA and CDR2 is SQIVND in the germline V gene (reference sequence). This CDR3 comprises 11 residues. Trimming left V 10 bases short and J 7 bases short, with 10 bases between. In DNA form, the CDR3 reads TGTGCCACCCGGGGGTCTGAAAAACTGTTTTTT. Its protein is CATRGSEKLFF.

V gene TRBV10-3 combines with J gene TRBJ1-2, with TRBD1 identical over 9 bases. J lost 4 bases, V lost 3 bases, and 9 bases had no gene match. Per the germline V gene, CDR1 is ENHRY and CDR2 is SYGVKD. This CDR3 region has 16 residues. CDR3 loop: CAISEWDREYSYGYTF. Here the CDR3 DNA reads TGTGCCATCAGTGAATGGGACAGGGAATACTCCTATGGCTACACCTTC.

The chain has TRBV4-3 and TRBJ2-1; TRBD2 aligns across 9 bases. This CDR3 has 17 amino acids. Germline CDR1 reads LGHNA; CDR2 reads YSLEER. Trimming took 3 bases from V and 4 from J; bases not matched to a gene: 10. CDR3 nucleotides: TGCGCCAGCAGCCACCTTTCCCCGACTAGCGGTTACAATGAGCAGTTCTTC. This encodes CASSHLSPTSGYNEQFF.

The CDR3 region has the DNA TGTGCCAGCAGCTTAGCCGTCGGACTAGCATACGAGCAGTACTTC. This gives the protein CASSLAVGLAYEQYF. The V call is TRBV7-8, the J call TRBJ2-7; TRBD2 aligns across 8 bases. Germline CDR1 and CDR2: SGHVS and FQNEAQ. Trimming removed 0 bases from V and 4 bases from J; junction bases left unmatched: 5. This CDR3 is built from 15 residues.

This chain connects TRBV28 to TRBJ2-1, with D possibly being TRBD2 (5 bases). The germline V and J ends were trimmed by 4 bases and 5 bases, with 21 bases remaining between them. Germline CDR1 reads MDHEN; CDR2 reads SYDVKM. The CDR3 is made up of 17 amino acids. In nucleotides, the CDR3 is TGTGCCAGCAGTTCACCCCCCACCAGGACTCCCAACAATGAGCAGTTCTTC. Its translation: CASSSPPTRTPNNEQFF.

The V and J genes are TRBV13 and TRBJ2-1; 10 bases agree with TRBD1. The germline CDR1 and CDR2 sequences are PRHDT and FYEKMQ (reference sequence). After removal of 4 bases from V and 8 bases from J, the junction contained 8 bases not matched to a gene. This CDR3 region has 15 residues. CDR3 sequence: CASSSRGQGSYEQFF. The DNA for the CDR3 is TGTGCCAGCAGCTCTCGGGGACAGGGGTCATATGAGCAGTTCTTC. Together with reference TRBV13 and TRBJ2-1, the CDR3 gives the full variable domain: AAGVIQSPRHLIKEKRETATLKCYPIPRHDTVYWYQQGPGQDPQFLISFYEKMQSDKGSIPDRFSAQQFSDYHSELNMSSLELGDSALYFCASSSRGQGSYEQFFGPGTRLTVL.

The chain is built from TRBV30 and TRBJ2-7, with TRBD2 as a possible D gene (5 bases). Germline-derived CDR1 and CDR2 are GTSNPN and SVGIG (reference sequence). The germline V and J ends were trimmed by 2 bases and 0 bases, with 20 bases remaining between them. There are 17 residues in the CDR3. CDR3 protein: CAWSHPAVEIPSYEQYF. CDR3 in DNA: TGTGCCTGGAGTCACCCAGCGGTGGAAATCCCCTCCTACGAGCAGTACTTC.

This clone is a singleton in its sample. CDR3 loop: CASSFQPAGEQYF. CDR3 coding DNA: TGTGCCAGCAGCTTCCAACCAGCGGGCGAGCAGTACTTC. This chain uses TRBV7-6 with TRBJ2-7, with D possibly being TRBD2 (6 bases). Looked up from germline, CDR1 is SGHVS and CDR2 is FNYEAQ. The CDR3 loop spans 13 amino acids. V shed 3 bases and J shed 6 bases, with 12 bases lying between them.